These 10 T cell receptor beta chains share one sample of origin, sequenced in a study of cytotoxic CD8 clonotypes in ibrutinib-treated CLL. This table comes from immunoSEQ multiplex PCR, and its TCRdb copy is limited to in-frame clones, with some not included. This sample carries 250,000 to 350,000 clones, 76% of them seen once, and the ten largest clones take roughly 5%. The sequences come from PBMCs, collected at disease progression, from a patient treated with ibrutinib. These TCRs come from a human donor with chronic lymphocytic leukemia.

The chain has TRBV4-3 and TRBJ2-3; no clear D. Germline assignment: CDR1 LGHNA and CDR2 YSLEER. Trimming removed 2 bases from V and 0 bases from J, with 12 bases in between. The CDR3 is 16 amino acids. The CDR3 is CASSQQWAASTDTQYF. Written as DNA, the CDR3 is TGCGCCAGCAGCCAACAGTGGGCAGCAAGCACAGATACGCAGTATTTT.

This clone was counted once. This sequence joins TRBV5-1 and TRBJ1-2; D is perhaps TRBD1 (5 bases). The CDR3 extends over 15 amino acids. The V end lost 4 bases, the J end lost 4 bases, and 17 bases lay between the germline ends. In germline, CDR1 is SGHRS, CDR2 YFSETQ. CDR3 residues: CASSEPGQGGYGYTF. The CDR3 DNA reads TGCGCCAGCAGCGAACCCGGGCAGGGCGGCTATGGCTACACCTTC. Complete variable domain (other parts from reference TRBV5-1 and TRBJ1-2): KAGVTQTPRYLIKTRGQQVTLSCSPISGHRSVSWYQQTPGQGLQFLFEYFSETQRNKGNFPGRFSGRQFSNSRSEMNVSTLELGDSALYLCASSEPGQGGYGYTFGSGTRLTVV.

V is TRBV27 and J is TRBJ1-3; D unclear. V lost 4 bases to trimming and J lost 2 bases, with 9 bases between them. The CDR3 has 14 residues. The germline gives CDR1 MNHEY, CDR2 SMNVEV (reference sequence). In DNA form, the CDR3 reads TGTGCCAGCAGTTCTGGGTACCCTGGAAACACCATATATTTT. Translation gives CASSSGYPGNTIYF.

The chain recombines TRBV18 with TRBJ2-7, with a possible D match to TRBD2 (6 bases). This CDR3 has 16 amino acids. The V end was cut by 3 bases, the J end by 2 bases, with 17 bases between. CDR1 is KGHSH and CDR2 is LQKENI in the germline V gene. The CDR3 DNA follows: TGTGCCAGCTCACCGCCGGGACTCTCGCTCACCTACGAGCAGTACTTC. Protein sequence: CASSPPGLSLTYEQYF.

Concerning this clone: Within the sample, other DNA sequences also encode this same CDR3. The rearrangement joins TRBV5-4 to TRBJ1-2; tentative D call: TRBD1 (5 bases). Germline CDR1 SGHNT, CDR2 YYREEE (reference sequence). CDR3 length equals 13 residues. V lost 4 bases and J lost 3, with 10 bases in between. The CDR3 here is CASSPTGDYGYTF. The CDR3 DNA sequence: TGTGCCAGCAGCCCTACAGGCGACTATGGCTACACCTTC.

This chain uses TRBV4-1 with TRBJ2-3; 8 bases are a match to TRBD2. After removal of 3 bases from V and 1 base from J, the junction contained 3 bases not matched to a gene. Per germline, CDR1 MGHRA and CDR2 YSYEKL. This CDR3 is built from 15 residues. CDR3 residues: CASSQIAGRTDTQYF. The CDR3 DNA follows: TGCGCCAGCAGCCAGATAGCGGGACGCACAGATACGCAGTATTTT.

This clone appeared a few times. The chain recombines TRBV29-1 with TRBJ1-2; 10 bases agree with TRBD1. CDR3 size: 15 residues. The germline V gene has CDR1 SQVTM and CDR2 ANQGSEA. The CDR3 sequence: CTILGGTGEIHGYTF. The CDR3 DNA sequence: TGCACCATACTCGGAGGGACAGGGGAAATACATGGCTACACCTTC.

Concerning this clone: Compared with germline, one end of the junction differs, possibly owing to a read error. The CDR3 DNA sequence: TGTGCCAGCAGTTTCACAGGGGGCGAGTTGAATTTT. Protein product: CASSFTGGELNF. This chain links TRBV27 with TRBJ1-1; 9 bases agree with TRBD1. This CDR3 spans 12 amino acids. Germline CDR1 and CDR2: MNHEY and SMNVEV (reference sequence).

The rearrangement joins TRBV5-1 to TRBJ1-2; no reliable D call. V was shortened by 3 bases and J by 4 bases, with 10 bases between the two germline ends. The CDR3 loop spans 13 amino acids. CDR1 and CDR2 from the germline V gene are SGHRS and YFSETQ. This chain's CDR3 is CASSSDFAYGYTF. CDR3 coding DNA: TGCGCCAGCAGCTCGGACTTTGCCTATGGCTACACCTTC.

The chain recombines TRBV5-1 with TRBJ1-2; D not resolved. The germline gives CDR1 SGHRS, CDR2 YFSETQ. Trimming took off 0 bases at V and 0 bases at J, with 21 bases between the two ends. CDR3 length: 19 amino acids. This CDR3 reads CASSLALLSQATTNYGYTF. CDR3 DNA sequence: TGCGCCAGCAGCTTGGCTCTCCTGTCTCAGGCTACGACTAACTATGGCTACACCTTC.